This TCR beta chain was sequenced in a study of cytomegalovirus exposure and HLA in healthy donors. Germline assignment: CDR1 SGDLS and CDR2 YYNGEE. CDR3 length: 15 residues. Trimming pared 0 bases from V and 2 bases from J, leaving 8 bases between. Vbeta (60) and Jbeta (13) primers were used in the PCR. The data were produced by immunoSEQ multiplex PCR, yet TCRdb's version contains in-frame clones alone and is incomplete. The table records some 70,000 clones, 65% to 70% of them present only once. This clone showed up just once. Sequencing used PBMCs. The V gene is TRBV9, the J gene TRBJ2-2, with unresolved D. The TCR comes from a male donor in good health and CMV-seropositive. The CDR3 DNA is TGTGCCAGCAGCGTAGCCCCGTCCAACACCGGGGAGCTGTTTTTT. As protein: CASSVAPSNTGELFF.